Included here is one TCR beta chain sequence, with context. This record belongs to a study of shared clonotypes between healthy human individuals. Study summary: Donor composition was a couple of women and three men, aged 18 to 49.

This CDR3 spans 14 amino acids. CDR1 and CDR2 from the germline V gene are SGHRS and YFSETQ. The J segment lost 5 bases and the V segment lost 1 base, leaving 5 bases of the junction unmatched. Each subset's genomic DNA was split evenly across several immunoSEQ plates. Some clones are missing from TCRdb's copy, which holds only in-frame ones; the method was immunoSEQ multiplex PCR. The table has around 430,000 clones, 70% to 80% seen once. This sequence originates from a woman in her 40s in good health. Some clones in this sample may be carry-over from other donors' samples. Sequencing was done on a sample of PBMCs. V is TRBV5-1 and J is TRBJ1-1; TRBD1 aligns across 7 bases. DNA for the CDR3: TGCGCCAGCAGCTTGAAGGACAGGCTTACTGAAGCTTTCTTT. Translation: CASSLKDRLTEAFF.